The 28 T cell receptor beta chains given below trace back to one sample, sequenced in a study of T cells in Graves' hyperthyroidism and ophthalmopathy. TCR beta CDR3 region amplification was performed from RNA transcripts. The TCR CDR3 was amplified in a first-round RT-PCR using the HTBI primer set. TCRdb independently ran MiXCR on the multiplex PCR reads; one entry per CDR3 protein. Of some 690,000 distinct CDR3 sequences in the sample, approximately 15% were seen once. Sequencing used blood. The source of these receptors is a man aged 45 to 65 with Graves' hyperthyroidism.

Remarks on this clonotype: One junction end disagrees with the germline gene, perhaps due to a read error. The chain joins TRBV19 to TRBJ2-7, with TRBD2 matching 8 bases. CDR1 is LNHDA, CDR2 SQIVND, per germline (reference sequence). CDR3 length: 14 residues. CDR3 nucleotide sequence: TGTGCCAGTAGTATACCCGGGAGGGTTAACGAGCGGTACTTC. Translated, it gives CASSIPGRVNERYF.

This clonotype appeared a few times. The chain employs TRBV24-1 and TRBJ2-1, with 8 positions matching TRBD2. The V and J ends lost 5 bases and 1 base, in that order; junction bases with no gene match: 3. Germline lookup yields CDR1 KGHDR and CDR2 SFDVKD. CDR3 length: 15 residues. CDR3 DNA: TGTGCCACCAGTGCGAGCGGGAGTTCCTACAATGAGCAGTTCTTC. It codes for CATSASGSSYNEQFF.

Ten or more counts support this clonotype. The genes are TRBV27 and TRBJ2-1; 10 positions match TRBD2. The CDR3 runs 17 residues. The V gene end was trimmed by 6 bases and the J gene end by 0 bases; junction bases not matched to a gene: 8. CDR1 is MNHEY, CDR2 SMNVEV, per germline (reference sequence). The DNA for the CDR3 is TGTGCCAGCAGGCCGGGACTAGCGATTAGCTCCTACAATGAGCAGTTCTTC. Amino acid sequence: CASRPGLAISSYNEQFF.

This clonotype was seen at least ten times. V usage is TRBV3-1 and J usage is TRBJ1-1; no clear D gene. The germline gives CDR1 LGHDT, CDR2 YNNKEL (reference sequence). There are 15 residues in the CDR3. Trimming took 4 bases from V and 0 from J, leaving 12 bases between them. The chain's CDR3 is CASSPFLNLNTEAFF. The CDR3 DNA sequence: TGTGCCAGCAGCCCCTTTTTAAACCTGAACACTGAAGCTTTCTTT.

The rearrangement uses TRBV6-1 and TRBJ2-3; 13 positions agree with TRBD2. This CDR3 contains 20 residues. Germline loops: CDR1 MNHNS, CDR2 SASEGT. The trim removed 3 bases at V and 5 bases at J, leaving 17 bases unmatched. The CDR3 DNA is TGTGCCAGCAGTGATCAGGGGGCTAGGACTAGCGGGAGATGGGTAGATACGCAGTATTTT. It specifies CASSDQGARTSGRWVDTQYF.

This clonotype was seen many times. The chain recombines TRBV10-1 with TRBJ2-7; weak D call: TRBD1 (6 bases). V lost 3 bases and J lost 3, with 15 bases in between. The CDR3 runs 15 residues. CDR1 is WNHNN, CDR2 SYGVQD, per germline (reference sequence). CDR3 in amino acids: CASSDSRDNNYEQYF. Here the CDR3 DNA reads TGCGCCAGCAGTGATAGTCGGGACAACAACTACGAGCAGTACTTC.

The genes are TRBV12-3 or TRBV12-4 and TRBJ2-5; TRBD1 matches 10 bases. The CDR3 runs to 15 residues. V shed 4 bases and J 5 bases; nucleotides not matched to a gene: 7. The CDR3 sequence: CASSSGQGDWETQYF. In DNA form, the CDR3 reads TGTGCCAGCAGTTCCGGACAGGGGGATTGGGAGACCCAGTACTTC.

This clonotype was observed at least ten times. This chain uses TRBV11-2 with TRBJ2-1, with 7 bases fitting TRBD1. V lost 6 bases and J lost 12; bases outside the gene matches: 8. The CDR3 is made up of 12 amino acids. Germline-derived CDR1 and CDR2 are SGHAT and FQNNGV. In nucleotides, the CDR3 is TGTGCCAGCAGTCGACAGGGATTGGGGCAGTTCTTC. Translation: CASSRQGLGQFF.

Only a few counts were recorded for this clonotype. V usage is TRBV12-3 or TRBV12-4 and J usage is TRBJ2-2, with D hard to call. The CDR3 is made up of 14 amino acids. The V end was cut by 7 bases, the J end by 7 bases, with 16 bases between. As DNA, the CDR3 is TGTGCCAGCACCGGGCCCCAATGGCTCGGGGAGCTGTTTTTT. Its translation is CASTGPQWLGELFF.

This chain links TRBV4-1 with TRBJ1-1; D call uncertain. V gave up 0 bases and J gave up 11 bases, with 16 bases separating them. Germline lookup yields CDR1 MGHRA and CDR2 YSYEKL. The CDR3 is 14 residues long. The CDR3: CASSQETSASPAFF. The CDR3 DNA reads as TGCGCCAGCAGCCAAGAAACTAGCGCGTCACCCGCTTTCTTT.

This clonotype was recorded many times. V usage is TRBV29-1 and J usage is TRBJ2-5; maybe TRBD2 (5 bases). CDR1 is SQVTM, CDR2 ANQGSEA, per germline. Trimming took 6 bases from V and 4 from J, leaving 18 bases between them. The CDR3 sequence is 14 residues long. As DNA, the CDR3 is TGCAGCGTCGGTACGGTAGGGAGAGGAGAGACCCAGTACTTC. Translated, it gives CSVGTVGRGETQYF.

The sample holds many counts of this clonotype. The chain employs TRBV28 and TRBJ1-5; 8 nucleotides match TRBD1. This CDR3 contains 15 residues. The V gene's germline CDR1 is MDHEN and CDR2 SYDVKM. Trimming cost V 7 bases and J 0 bases; bases outside gene matches: 5. CDR3 in amino acids: CASTSGGDSNQPQHF. The CDR3 DNA follows: TGTGCCAGCACCTCAGGGGGCGATAGCAATCAGCCCCAGCATTTT.

This clonotype came up many times. The chain is built from TRBV7-9 and TRBJ2-3; D unresolved. Germline V gene sequence: CDR1 SEHNR, CDR2 FQNEAQ (reference sequence). The V and J ends lost 1 base and 2 bases respectively, with 7 bases between them. The CDR3 is 14 amino acids. The CDR3 nucleotides are TGTGCCAGCAGCTTAGATCCCGACACAGATACGCAGTATTTT. Protein product: CASSLDPDTDTQYF.

V is TRBV28 and J is TRBJ2-1; 8 bases are a match to TRBD2. Germline CDR1 is MDHEN and CDR2 is SYDVKM. This CDR3 spans 14 amino acids. V was clipped by 7 bases and J by 5 bases; unmatched bases: 7. The CDR3 protein is CASNELADHNEQFF. CDR3 nucleotides: TGTGCCAGCAACGAACTAGCGGACCACAATGAGCAGTTCTTC.

V gene TRBV12-3 or TRBV12-4 combines with J gene TRBJ1-1; a weak D match, TRBD1 (5 bases). The CDR3 contains 14 residues. Trimming took 2 bases from V and 11 from J, leaving 18 bases between them. In DNA form, the CDR3 reads TGTGCCAGCAGTTTAAGGGGAGGGGCAGGTCGGGCTTTCTTT. It specifies CASSLRGGAGRAFF.

This clonotype was found many times. The chain couples TRBV7-9 to TRBJ2-1, with 9 bases fitting TRBD2. Germline CDR1 SEHNR, CDR2 FQNEAQ (reference sequence). The CDR3 covers 15 residues. V lost 2 bases and J lost 5; bases outside the gene matches: 4. The CDR3 loop is CASSLSLAGNNEQFF. The CDR3 bases are TGTGCCAGCAGCTTATCGCTAGCGGGGAACAATGAGCAGTTCTTC.

This clonotype has just a few counts. The chain employs TRBV5-1 and TRBJ2-2; 9 bases are shared with TRBD2. The V segment lost 5 bases and the J segment 0 bases; nucleotides outside the gene matches: 8. The CDR3 has 17 amino acids. Germline CDR1 and CDR2: SGHRS and YFSETQ. The CDR3 loop is CASSGGLAGTNTGELFF. CDR3 DNA sequence: TGCGCCAGCAGTGGGGGCCTAGCGGGAACGAACACCGGGGAGCTGTTTTTT.

At least ten counts were recorded for this clonotype. V and J are TRBV10-1 and TRBJ1-3; D is unclear. The length of the CDR3 is 13 residues. Germline CDR1 reads WNHNN; CDR2 reads SYGVQD (reference sequence). Trimming removed 6 bases from V and 4 bases from J, with 10 bases in between. DNA of the CDR3: TGCGCCAGCAGCGCTGTCATGGGAAACACCATATATTTT. Translating it yields CASSAVMGNTIYF.

The rearrangement joins TRBV5-5 to TRBJ2-7; 15 bases agree with TRBD2. Per the germline V gene, CDR1 is SGHKS and CDR2 is YYEKEE (reference sequence). The CDR3 has 18 amino acids. V trimming: 4 bases; J trimming: 0 bases; junction bases outside the gene matches: 8. CDR3 sequence reads: CASSKAGTSGRYSYEQYF. The CDR3 coding sequence is TGTGCCAGCAGCAAAGCCGGGACTAGCGGGAGGTACTCCTACGAGCAGTACTTC.

The sample holds many counts of this clonotype. CDR3 DNA: TGTGCCAGCAGTTACTTTATCAGGGGGACTAGCGGGGATTACAATGAGCAGTTCTTC. It codes for CASSYFIRGTSGDYNEQFF. The chain links TRBV6-2 or TRBV6-3 to TRBJ2-1; TRBD2 aligns across 13 bases. The germline CDR1 and CDR2 sequences are MNHEY and SVGEGT. The CDR3 totals 19 residues. V was clipped by 1 base and J by 4 bases; unmatched bases: 10.

At least ten counts were recorded for this clonotype. The chain recombines TRBV6-2 or TRBV6-3 with TRBJ1-1; 7 positions agree with TRBD1. With 6 bases clipped from V and 4 bases from J, the junction kept 5 bases outside the gene matches. The CDR3 loop spans 13 amino acids. Germline V CDR1 and CDR2: MNHEY, SVGEGT. The CDR3 nucleotides are TGTGCCAGCAGCGACAGGGAAAGCACTGAAGCTTTCTTT. Protein sequence: CASSDRESTEAFF.

This clonotype was picked up many times. This chain uses TRBV11-2 with TRBJ1-1; D remains unclear. V was trimmed by 5 bases and J by 0 bases, leaving 10 bases between them. Germline V gene data show CDR1 as SGHAT and CDR2 as FQNNGV. This CDR3 comprises 14 residues. The chain's CDR3 is CASSGRGLNTEAFF. CDR3 nucleotide sequence: TGTGCCAGCAGCGGGCGGGGATTGAACACTGAAGCTTTCTTT.

This clonotype was seen at least ten times. This chain joins TRBV7-3 and TRBJ2-3; tentatively, D is TRBD2 (5 bases). CDR1 and CDR2 (germline): SGHTA, FQGTGA. This CDR3 region has 14 residues. Trimming removed 6 bases at V and 1 base at J, with 11 bases between. The DNA for the CDR3 is TGTGCCAGCAGAGAGGGCCGGGGCACAGATACGCAGTATTTT. It specifies CASREGRGTDTQYF.

This clonotype showed up many times. The CDR3 is CSARQPGTGHEKLFF. CDR3 DNA: TGCAGTGCTAGACAACCCGGGACAGGGCATGAAAAACTGTTTTTT. V and J are TRBV20-1 and TRBJ1-4; 9 bases are a match to TRBD1. J was trimmed by 6 bases and V by 2 bases; bases with no gene match: 7. From germline, CDR1 is DFQATT and CDR2 SNEGSKA (reference sequence). The CDR3 extends over 15 amino acids.

The sample holds a few counts of this clonotype. The V call is TRBV5-1, the J call TRBJ1-4, with a weak D call TRBD1 (5 bases). The V end lost 1 base, the J end lost 9 bases, and 19 bases lay between the germline ends. Germline CDR1 is SGHRS and CDR2 is YFSETQ. There are 16 residues in the CDR3. The CDR3 region is CASSLTITGAGQKLFF. The CDR3 nucleotides are TGCGCCAGCAGCTTGACGATCACCGGGGCCGGACAAAAACTGTTTTTT. The full variable domain, its missing parts supplied by reference TRBV5-1 and TRBJ1-4, is KAGVTQTPRYLIKTRGQQVTLSCSPISGHRSVSWYQQTPGQGLQFLFEYFSETQRNKGNFPGRFSGRQFSNSRSEMNVSTLELGDSALYLCASSLTITGAGQKLFFGSGTQLSVL.

This clonotype has only a few counts. A single base separates this from a much larger clone, so it may be a read error. In DNA, the CDR3 is TGTGCCTCCAGTGATTTGCTCCGGGACAATGAGCAGTTCTTC. Translation: CASSDLLRDNEQFF. The rearrangement joins TRBV24-1 to TRBJ2-1; D gene unclear. CDR1 KGHDR and CDR2 SFDVKD come from the germline V gene. The CDR3 contains 14 residues.

This clonotype was seen at least ten times. The genes are TRBV27 and TRBJ2-7; the D is unclear. This CDR3 contains 13 residues. The ends were cut back, 6 bases at V and 0 bases at J, with 9 bases in the middle. Germline V lookup: CDR1 MNHEY, CDR2 SMNVEV (reference sequence). The CDR3 DNA reads TGTGCCAGCAGCTTAAGCAACTCCTACGAGCAGTACTTC. Translating gives CASSLSNSYEQYF.

This clonotype was counted many times. V usage is TRBV18 and J usage is TRBJ1-2; D gene unclear. Trimming took off 0 bases at V and 3 bases at J, with 11 bases between the two ends. The CDR3 sequence is 15 residues long. Germline CDR1 reads KGHSH; CDR2 reads LQKENI. The CDR3 bases are TGTGCCAGCTCACCACCTACGGCCCGGGACTATGGCTACACCTTC. Protein product: CASSPPTARDYGYTF. The full variable domain, its missing parts supplied by reference TRBV18 and TRBJ1-2, is NAGVMQNPRHLVRRRGQEARLRCSPMKGHSHVYWYRQLPEEGLKFMVYLQKENIIDESGMPKERFSAEFPKEGPSILRIQQVVRGDSAAYFCASSPPTARDYGYTFGSGTRLTVV.